This TCR beta chain was captured in a study of blood T cell repertoires in COVID-19. Study-level information: The study drew acute and convalescent COVID-19 samples from the United States, Italy and Spain. PBMCs, B-cell-depleted T cells, or T cells provided the cDNA or gDNA that made up the material.

This clone appeared a single time. V gave up 3 bases and J gave up 6 bases; unmatched junction bases: 9. The CDR3 totals 17 residues. CDR1 LNHDA and CDR2 SQIVND come from the germline V gene (reference sequence). Source study methods: Cell counts per sample came from amplifying reference gene primers. Sequencing was performed with immunoSEQ multiplex PCR; in TCRdb, only in-frame clones are kept and a portion is missing. V, J and clone size derive from that table, while D and trimming were established from the DNA sequence. The sample yields more than 250,000 clones, around 87% seen once. This sequence originates from a middle-aged man with active or convalescent COVID-19. Sequencing was performed on peripheral blood. The chain joins TRBV19 to TRBJ2-2, with TRBD2 identical over 11 bases. The CDR3 sequence: CASSISSGRFGAGELFF. CDR3 coding DNA: TGTGCCAGTAGTATTTCTAGCGGGAGGTTTGGGGCCGGGGAGCTGTTTTTT.